The text below deals with one T cell receptor beta chain. Its antigen remains unknown. As processed by the authors: Filtering was not the same, since immunoSEQ gave junction-only sequences without quality scores. Repertoires were generated with immunoSEQ multiplex PCR, while TCRdb's copy carries only in-frame clones and drops some. D and trimming were read from the DNA, whereas the V and J calls and clone size are those reported in that table. The table includes more than 1 million clones, 78% detected once. The data are from a study of shared clonotypes between healthy human individuals. Across the whole study: CD4 naive cells filled three plates per donor, CD4 memory three, CD8 naive two and CD8 memory one. Study outcomes and limitations: Sequencing depth was expected to affect clonotype sharing among donors. In general, naive subsets displayed greater estimated richness than memory subsets did.

CDR1 and CDR2 from the germline V gene are SGHDN and FVKESK. This CDR3 is 14 amino acids long. The V end lost 2 bases, the J end lost 1 base, and 5 bases lay between the germline ends. The receptor comes from a man younger than 35 in good health. Some clones in this sample may be carry-over from other donors' samples. The chain recombines TRBV14 with TRBJ2-2; D is undetermined. The material sequenced was memory CD4+ T cells from PBMCs. Noted subset: CD45RA-negative fraction. For the CDR3, the DNA is TGTGCCAGCAGCCAACTAGGGAACACCGGGGAGCTGTTTTTT. Translation: CASSQLGNTGELFF.